This T cell receptor beta chain was identified during a study of blood T cell repertoires in COVID-19. Overall study: The United States, Italy and Spain supplied acute and convalescent COVID-19 samples.

The study drew participants aged about 18 to 89 years from under 30 US areas. Participant-given clinical history determined each cohort assignment. Authors' methods: Reference gene primer amplification in the assay estimated nucleated cell counts. Libraries were prepared by immunoSEQ multiplex PCR; TCRdb keeps only in-frame clonotypes and omits some of them. The DNA gave D and trimming, while V, J and clone size come from that table. Of 200,000 to 300,000 clones in the sample, around 88% were seen once. This CDR3 comprises 13 residues. The germline CDR1 and CDR2 sequences are SGHTS and YDEGEE. V dropped 5 bases and J dropped 4 bases, with 9 bases sitting between them.

The TCR was taken from a woman between 40 and 50 years old with acute COVID-19. This chain connects TRBV5-8 to TRBJ2-2, with TRBD2 as a possible D gene (6 bases). The sequencing sample was made of PBMCs or T cells enriched from blood (not recorded which). The CDR3 DNA is TGTGCCAGCAGTTTTAGCGGCACCGGGGAGCTGTTTTTT. It is translated as CASSFSGTGELFF.